These T cell receptor beta chains were read from a single sample in a study of cytomegalovirus exposure and HLA in healthy donors. Here immunoSEQ multiplex PCR was the method, and the copy in TCRdb shows in-frame clones only, minus some. The repertoire includes about 150,000 clones, approximately 82% of them detected once, and under 6.5% sits in the top ten. The sample was PBMCs. All receptors derive from a man between 45 and 60 years old in good health and CMV-seropositive. Both conserved end residues are part of each CDR3. The D gene is left open where the match is weak. The listing skips clone size in some rows; elsewhere it reads once, few, many or a size class.

d_call,cdr3_length,v_call,j_call,clone_size,cdr3_aa,cdr3_nt
TRBD1,17,TRBV4-2,TRBJ2-2,once,CASSPRTGAANTGELFF,TGTGCCAGCAGCCCTCGGACAGGGGCCGCGAACACCGGGGAGCTGTTTTTT
TRBD1,16,TRBV19,TRBJ2-2,NA,CASSLQGAPGTGELFF,TGTGCCAGTAGTCTCCAGGGGGCCCCGGGCACCGGGGAGCTGTTTTTT
TRBD2,15,TRBV5-8,TRBJ2-1,few,CASSFTSGSHNEQFF,TGTGCCAGCAGCTTTACTAGCGGGTCGCACAATGAGCAGTTCTTC
NA,17,TRBV5-1,TRBJ2-1,NA,CASSTFPGIIKDNEQFF,TGCGCCAGCAGCACATTCCCGGGAATAATAAAGGACAATGAGCAGTTCTTC
NA,18,TRBV4-1,TRBJ1-5,NA,CASSGGVGGGVGDQPQHF,TGCGCCAGCAGCGGCGGAGTAGGCGGAGGGGTCGGGGATCAGCCCCAGCATTTT
TRBD1,18,TRBV5-1,TRBJ1-4,NA,CASSDGYGQGAGHEKLFF,TGCGCCAGCAGCGACGGTTACGGACAGGGGGCTGGGCATGAAAAACTGTTTTTT
NA,14,TRBV4-1,TRBJ2-7,NA,CASSLGQGGNEQYF,TGCGCCAGCAGCCTCGGACAGGGAGGGAACGAGCAGTACTTC
NA,14,TRBV6-5,TRBJ2-7,NA,CASTGVGGQGEQYF,TGTGCCAGCACGGGTGTGGGGGGTCAGGGCGAGCAGTACTTC
NA,14,TRBV19,TRBJ2-7,NA,CASSKGPASYEQYF,TGTGCCAGTAGTAAGGGGCCCGCCTCCTACGAGCAGTACTTC
TRBD1,14,TRBV7-9,TRBJ2-3,NA,CASSSRQGTDTQYF,TGTGCCAGCAGCTCGCGACAGGGAACAGATACGCAGTATTTT
NA,15,TRBV19,TRBJ1-3,NA,CASSTLQVSGNTIYF,TGTGCCAGTAGTACGTTACAAGTCTCTGGAAACACCATATATTTT
TRBD1,14,TRBV6-1,TRBJ2-2,NA,CASSRDRGTGELFF,TGTGCCAGCAGCCGGGACAGGGGCACCGGGGAGCTGTTTTTT
TRBD1,14,TRBV11-2,TRBJ1-3,NA,CASSLDPGTGGTDF,TGTGCCAGCAGCTTAGATCCGGGGACAGGGGGCACGGATTTT
TRBD1,15,TRBV5-1,TRBJ2-1,NA,CASSTGTGAYNEQFF,TGCGCCAGCAGCACCGGGACAGGGGCCTACAATGAGCAGTTCTTC
TRBD2,17,TRBV9,TRBJ2-2,NA,CASSAPTSGRAPGELFF,TGTGCCAGCAGCGCTCCGACTAGCGGGAGGGCGCCCGGGGAGCTGTTTTTT
NA,13,TRBV4-1,TRBJ1-2,NA,CASSQVIGAGYTF,TGCGCCAGCAGCCAAGTAATTGGGGCTGGCTACACCTTC
NA,15,TRBV19,TRBJ1-5,NA,CASDRDILINQPQHF,TGTGCCAGTGACCGGGACATACTAATCAATCAGCCCCAGCATTTT
NA,12,TRBV5-4,TRBJ1-4,once,CASSLLGQGLFF,TGTGCCAGCAGCCTATTGGGGCAAGGACTGTTTTTT
TRBD1,15,TRBV12-5,TRBJ2-7,NA,CASGLRQGSSYEQYF,TGTGCTAGTGGTCTTCGACAGGGGAGCTCCTACGAGCAGTACTTC
TRBD2,15,TRBV6-1,TRBJ2-3,NA,CASREGGRGADTQYF,TGTGCCAGCCGAGAGGGGGGGCGGGGGGCAGATACGCAGTATTTT
NA,15,TRBV7-9,TRBJ2-3,NA,CASSFASVGTDTQYF,TGTGCCAGCAGCTTCGCTAGCGTAGGAACAGATACGCAGTATTTT
NA,15,TRBV9,TRBJ1-1,NA,CASSVDHRMNTEAFF,TGTGCCAGCAGCGTAGATCACAGGATGAACACTGAAGCTTTCTTT
TRBD1,14,TRBV12-5,TRBJ2-5,NA,CASGPRTGVETQYF,TGTGCTAGTGGTCCCCGGACAGGGGTAGAGACCCAGTACTTC
NA,13,TRBV5-4,TRBJ2-3,NA,CASGGSGSDTQYF,TGTGCCAGCGGTGGGTCAGGGTCAGATACGCAGTATTTT
NA,16,TRBV27,TRBJ1-5,NA,CASSLRARGWNQPQHF,TGTGCCAGCAGTTTAAGAGCCAGGGGCTGGAATCAGCCCCAGCATTTT
TRBD1,16,TRBV2,TRBJ1-5,NA,CASSEAGQGVVWPQHF,TGTGCCAGCAGTGAAGCCGGACAGGGAGTTGTATGGCCCCAGCATTTT
NA,14,TRBV19,TRBJ2-6,NA,CASAQDSGANVLTF,TGTGCCAGTGCACAGGACTCTGGGGCCAACGTCCTGACTTTC
NA,16,TRBV18,TRBJ1-4,NA,CASSPTLTVTNEKLFF,TGTGCCAGCTCACCCACTTTAACCGTGACTAATGAAAAACTGTTTTTT
TRBD2,16,TRBV15,TRBJ2-7,once,CATSPPGLVQPYEQYF,TGTGCCACCAGCCCCCCAGGACTAGTCCAACCCTACGAGCAGTACTTC
NA,16,TRBV7-9,TRBJ2-6,NA,CASSLVILSGANVLTF,TGTGCCAGCAGCTTAGTAATCCTCTCTGGGGCCAACGTCCTGACTTTC
NA,13,TRBV2,TRBJ1-1,few,CASMRGANTEAFF,TGTGCCAGCATGAGAGGAGCGAACACTGAAGCTTTCTTT